This T cell receptor beta chain comes out of a study of naive and memory T cell subsets (dated by TCRdb to 2015 to 2018). For the wider study: An open-source, UMI-based TCR alpha and beta sequencing pipeline was applied to sorted naive and memory peripheral blood T cell subsets. IgG serology results and the functional CMV T cell responses were in complete agreement. RNA was DNase-treated and reverse transcribed with TCR constant-region primers, mostly using SuperScript III. What the authors observed across the whole study: RNA-based TCR counts may be influenced by expression changes linked to T cell activation and differentiation. After error correction, only a single occurrence was seen for over 85% of naive TCR sequences, so much steeper abundance distributions were produced than in memory subsets. Single alpha or beta chain sequences, rather than paired alpha/beta receptors, were used to define clonotypes. The repertoire findings for the naive and memory subsets could not be validated against a ground truth, as none was available. A power law was followed by TCR abundance, with an exponent that differed between naive and memory subsets but was consistent across the three individuals. In both CD4 and CD8 cells, going from naive through CM, EM and EMRA, the Gini index went up while Shannon and inverse Simpson diversity went down.

This clonotype was counted many times. Its antigen is still unknown. Nothing much larger sits one base from this clone, and base qualities are not available. Library creation used UMI-ligation and nested PCR. The beta constant-region primer was an equimolar mix of two oligonucleotides covering both TRBC1 and TRBC2. Four rounds of PCR, combining the SP2 primer with nested alpha and beta constant-region primers, were used to amplify the ligated cDNA. A single-stranded oligonucleotide carrying the SP2 primer and a 12-nucleotide UMI was ligated to the 3' end of the cDNA by T4 RNA ligase 1. The ligation reaction was kept at 16 degrees C for 20-24 hours. PCR2 was typically run as a SYBR Green qPCR and stopped at a predetermined threshold to prevent over-amplification. Agencourt AMPure XP magnetic beads were used for all purifications after the first. Libraries were quantified by Qubit and checked on a TapeStation, with a main peak expected near 650 bp. The pooled libraries were sequenced on an Illumina MiSeq using v2 2x251 paired-end kits, which usually yielded roughly 0.85-2.3 million reads per sample. Each sample library was pooled at around 4 nM, and about 5-8% PhiX was included to improve cluster recognition. On the study's bioinformatics: Decombinator assigned V and J genes to Demultiplexor-processed FASTQ reads by tag matching, allowing a single base-pair mismatch. By using UMIs, Collapsinator corrected both sequencing errors and the frequency errors caused by PCR heterogeneity. TCRs were translated and CDR3s were extracted from the conserved cysteine to the FGXG phenylalanine by CDR3Translator, with non-productive sequences being flagged. Repertoires were subsampled to equal numbers of UMI-defined TCRs before Gini, Shannon entropy and inverse Simpson indices were calculated. Clonotype abundance distributions were fitted to a power law by maximum likelihood within the linear range. For one naive CD8 sample, the pipeline and MIGEC produced similar UMI counts, unique TCR numbers and clonal distributions. Repertoires were searched for 7,000 to 7,500 CMV-associated CDR3 sequences compiled from VDJdb and a published dataset. TCRdb passed the public sequencing reads through fastp at Q25 and MiXCR, retaining productive beta sequences. Each record represents a unique CDR3 protein, reported with the most common genes and DNA among its rows. For this entry, the V and J calls and clone size follow TCRdb and not the study's own pipeline. For this sample the table gives some 17,000 distinct CDR3 sequences, of which approximately 9% were detected only once. The ten largest make up more than 20% of the sample.

From the second PCR step onward, the TCR alpha chain libraries and the TCR beta chain libraries were amplified separately. The CMV status of each donor was determined by measuring IFNgamma production from CD4+ T cells after fresh PBMCs had been stimulated overnight with CMV viral lysate. Using Miltenyi beads, CD4 T cells were first positively selected, and CD8 T cells were then positively selected from the CD4-negative fraction. Cells were stained for CD3, CD4, CD8, CD45RA, CD27 and a live/dead dye and were sorted on a BD Aria II into four subsets based on CD45RA and CD27. A few healthy volunteers provided blood, and each donor's sample was split into CD4 and CD8 T cells and then further divided into four differentiation subsets. Approximately 120 ml of peripheral blood was drawn per donor, and PBMC were isolated by Ficoll-Paque PLUS density-gradient centrifugation. The sorted cells were lysed in RLT buffer, after which RNA was extracted using a Qiagen RNeasy kit and kept at -80 degrees C.

The CDR3 runs 13 residues from the cysteine to the phenylalanine. CDR3 DNA is the only sequence kept; it has 39 bases, read in frame from the first base. V is reduced by 1 base and J by 5 bases, leaving a spacing of 11 bases between them. The CDR1 and CDR2 encoded by the germline V gene (reference sequence) are DFQATT and SNEGSKA. The chain couples TRBV20-1 to TRBJ1-1; TRBD1 is a weak D gene call, 6 bases matching. This sequence was found in a human donor in good health. Input material: central memory CD8+ T cells from blood. Per the publication, the cell subset or site label means: central memory, CD45RA- CD27+. The CDR3 protein is CSARVLQGTEAFF. The DNA sequence is given as TGCAGTGCTAGAGTCCTACAGGGAACTGAAGCTTTCTTT.